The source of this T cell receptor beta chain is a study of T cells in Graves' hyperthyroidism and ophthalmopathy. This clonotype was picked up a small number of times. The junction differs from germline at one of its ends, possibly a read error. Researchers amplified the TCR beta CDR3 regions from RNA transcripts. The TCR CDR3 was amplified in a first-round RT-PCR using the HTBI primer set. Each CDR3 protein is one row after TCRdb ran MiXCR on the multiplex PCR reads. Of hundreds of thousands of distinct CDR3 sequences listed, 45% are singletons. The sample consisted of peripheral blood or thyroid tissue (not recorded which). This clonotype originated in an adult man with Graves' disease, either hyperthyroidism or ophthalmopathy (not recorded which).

The CDR3 protein is CASSSRDRGRYEQYF. As DNA, the CDR3 is TGTGCCAGCAGCTCCCGGGACAGGGGGCGTTACGAGCAGTACTTC. The chain combines TRBV5-1 with TRBJ2-7; 12 bases fit TRBD1. Germline V gene lookup returns CDR1 SGHRS and CDR2 YFSETQ. The length of the CDR3 is 15 residues. The variable domain in full, completed from reference TRBV5-1 and TRBJ2-7, reads KAGVTQTPRYLIKTRGQQVTLSCSPISGHRSVSWYQQTPGQGLQFLFEYFSETQRNKGNFPGRFSGRQFSNSRSEMNVSTLELGDSALYLCASSSRDRGRYEQYFGPGTRLTVT.